This TCR beta chain came from a study of blood T cells in healthy people across ages. This CDR3 spans 15 amino acids. The germline V gene encodes CDR1 SEHNR and CDR2 FQNEAQ (reference sequence). With 0 bases removed from V and 5 bases from J, the gap between germline ends came to 13 bases. For the second PCR, which ran for roughly 7 to 11 cycles, a sample-barcoded 5' primer and a J-beta primer mix were used. CDR3-containing paired-end reads numbering at least 2.5 million came from each sample. TCRdb re-called the 5' RACE reads with MiXCR, one entry per CDR3 protein. The table records roughly 2 million distinct CDR3 sequences, about 49% of them present only once.

Material: blood. The chain employs TRBV7-9 and TRBJ1-1; tentative D call: TRBD1 (5 bases). The source is a middle-aged woman in good health. The CDR3 loop is CASSLAAGDRTEAFF. As DNA, the CDR3 is TGTGCCAGCAGCTTAGCGGCGGGGGATAGAACTGAAGCTTTCTTT. The full variable domain, its missing parts supplied by reference TRBV7-9 and TRBJ1-1, is DTGVSQNPRHKITKRGQNVTFRCDPISEHNRLYWYRQTLGQGPEFLTYFQNEAQLEKSRLLSDRFSAERPKGSFSTLEIQRTEQGDSAMYLCASSLAAGDRTEAFFGQGTRLTVV.